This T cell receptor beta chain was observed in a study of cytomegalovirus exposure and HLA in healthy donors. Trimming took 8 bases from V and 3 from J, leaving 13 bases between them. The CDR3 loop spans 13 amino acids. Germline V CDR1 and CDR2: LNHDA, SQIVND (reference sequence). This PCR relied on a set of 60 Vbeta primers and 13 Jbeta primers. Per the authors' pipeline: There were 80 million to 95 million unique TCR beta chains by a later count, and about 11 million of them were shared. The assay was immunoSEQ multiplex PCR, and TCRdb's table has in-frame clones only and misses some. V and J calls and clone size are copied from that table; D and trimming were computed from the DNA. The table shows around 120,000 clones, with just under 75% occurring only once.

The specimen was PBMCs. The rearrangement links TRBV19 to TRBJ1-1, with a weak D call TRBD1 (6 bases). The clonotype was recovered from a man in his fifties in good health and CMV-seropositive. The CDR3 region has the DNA TGTGCCAGTTTGGACAGATATCACACTGAAGCTTTCTTT. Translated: CASLDRYHTEAFF.